This entry describes one TCR beta chain. Its antigen is unidentified. This PCR relied on a set of 60 Vbeta primers and 13 Jbeta primers. Profiling relied on immunoSEQ multiplex PCR, and the TCRdb table lists in-frame clones only, not all of them. In the table there are roughly 130,000 clones, approximately 86% of which are singletons. All the people who gave samples were healthy bone marrow donors. These data belong to a study of cytomegalovirus exposure and HLA in healthy donors. Across the study: Among the roughly 430 genotyped donors, approximately 82% were placed in the Caucasian-associated ancestry cluster. Study-wide findings and caveats: TCR beta sequences numbering 15,000 to 20,000 were associated with HLA alleles at 0.05 false discovery rate in a later analysis.

This TCR came from a boy younger than 18 in good health and CMV-seronegative. The sequencing input was PBMCs.

CDR3 protein: CASSIGSGVTETQYF. CDR3 sequence (DNA): TGTGCCAGTAGTATAGGATCGGGGGTGACGGAGACCCAGTACTTC. This chain connects TRBV19 to TRBJ2-5; TRBD2 is a possible D gene (6 bases). This CDR3 region has 15 residues. Germline V gives CDR1 LNHDA, CDR2 SQIVND (reference sequence). V was shortened by 1 base and J by 5 bases, with 14 bases between the two germline ends.